These 8 T cell receptor beta chains originate from one sample sequenced in a study of T cells in Graves' hyperthyroidism and ophthalmopathy. Researchers took RNA transcripts and amplified the TCR beta CDR3 regions from them. HTBI primers were the set used in a first-round RT-PCR of the TCR CDR3. In TCRdb, the multiplex PCR reads were re-called with MiXCR into one record per CDR3 protein. The table lists about 290,000 distinct CDR3 sequences, around a fifth of them singletons. The sequencing sample was made of blood. The origin of the receptors is a man aged 50 to 60 with Graves' ophthalmopathy.

Ten or more counts support this clonotype. The chain is built from TRBV5-1 and TRBJ2-6; D is unclear. Germline V gene data show CDR1 as SGHRS and CDR2 as YFSETQ. This CDR3 is 16 amino acids long. V was shortened by 1 base and J by 0 bases, with 8 bases between the two germline ends. The CDR3: CASSLSPSSGANVLTF. CDR3 nucleotide sequence: TGCGCCAGCAGCTTGTCCCCCAGCTCTGGGGCCAACGTCCTGACTTTC.

The gene calls are TRBV7-3 and TRBJ2-7; 8 nucleotides align to TRBD2. The CDR3 runs to 15 residues. J gave up 2 bases and V 5 bases, and 8 bases lay outside the gene matches. Per the germline V gene, CDR1 is SGHTA and CDR2 is FQGTGA. The CDR3 region is CASSPVAGPPYEQYF. The CDR3 DNA reads as TGTGCCAGCAGCCCCGTAGCGGGACCTCCCTACGAGCAGTACTTC.

This clonotype was detected many times. The J gene is TRBJ2-7, the V gene TRBV2; the D gene is possibly TRBD1 (6 bases). The CDR3 has 11 amino acids. Germline V gene data show CDR1 as SNHLY and CDR2 as FYNNEI. The germline V and J ends were trimmed by 9 bases and 3 bases, with 9 bases remaining between them. The CDR3 loop reads CASQGIYEQYF. DNA of the CDR3: TGTGCCAGTCAGGGGATCTACGAGCAGTACTTC. Combining the CDR3 with reference TRBV2 and TRBJ2-7 gives the whole variable domain EPEVTQTPSHQVTQMGQEVILRCVPISNHLYFYWYRQILGQKVEFLVSFYNNEISEKSEIFDDQFSVERPDGSNFTLKIRSTKLEDSAMYFCASQGIYEQYFGPGTRLTVT.

In its sample, this clonotype was seen many times. This chain joins TRBV11-2 and TRBJ2-1; TRBD2 matches 9 bases. From germline, CDR1 is SGHAT and CDR2 FQNNGV. The trim removed 0 bases at V and 9 bases at J, leaving 3 bases unmatched. The CDR3 is 14 amino acids. The CDR3 DNA reads TGTGCCAGCAGCTTAGATCCTAGCGGGACTGAGCAGTTCTTC. The encoded protein is CASSLDPSGTEQFF.

The chain carries TRBV12-3 or TRBV12-4 and TRBJ2-2; D may be TRBD2 (5 bases). V dropped 8 bases and J dropped 6 bases, with 13 bases sitting between them. The CDR3 length is 13 residues. The CDR3 DNA reads as TGTGCCAGCGGGAAGGGTAGCGCCGGGGAGCTGTTTTTT. Its protein is CASGKGSAGELFF.

The CDR3 loop is CASSWSSGANVLTF. DNA of the CDR3: TGTGCCAGCAGTTGGTCCTCTGGGGCCAACGTCCTGACTTTC. This chain connects TRBV12-3 or TRBV12-4 to TRBJ2-6; D is unresolved. Between the trimmed V and J ends, which lost 4 bases and 0 bases, there was a span of 4 bases. This CDR3 spans 14 amino acids.

At least ten counts were recorded for this clonotype. This chain links TRBV7-8 with TRBJ1-1, with D possibly TRBD1 on 5 matching bases. CDR1 and CDR2 (germline): SGHVS, FQNEAQ. This CDR3 has 14 residues. V lost 7 bases to trimming and J lost 1 base, with 13 bases between them. The CDR3 DNA reads TGTGCCAGCATCAGTGGGACCCGGAACACTGAAGCTTTCTTT. It yields the protein CASISGTRNTEAFF.

This clonotype has a count of ten or more. The chain links TRBV2 to TRBJ2-1; D uncertain. V gave up 8 bases and J gave up 7 bases, with 18 bases separating them. This CDR3 spans 14 amino acids. In germline, CDR1 is SNHLY, CDR2 FYNNEI. CDR3 sequence: CASGVLGFGNEQFF. The CDR3 nucleotides read TGTGCCAGCGGAGTGTTGGGGTTTGGAAATGAGCAGTTCTTC.